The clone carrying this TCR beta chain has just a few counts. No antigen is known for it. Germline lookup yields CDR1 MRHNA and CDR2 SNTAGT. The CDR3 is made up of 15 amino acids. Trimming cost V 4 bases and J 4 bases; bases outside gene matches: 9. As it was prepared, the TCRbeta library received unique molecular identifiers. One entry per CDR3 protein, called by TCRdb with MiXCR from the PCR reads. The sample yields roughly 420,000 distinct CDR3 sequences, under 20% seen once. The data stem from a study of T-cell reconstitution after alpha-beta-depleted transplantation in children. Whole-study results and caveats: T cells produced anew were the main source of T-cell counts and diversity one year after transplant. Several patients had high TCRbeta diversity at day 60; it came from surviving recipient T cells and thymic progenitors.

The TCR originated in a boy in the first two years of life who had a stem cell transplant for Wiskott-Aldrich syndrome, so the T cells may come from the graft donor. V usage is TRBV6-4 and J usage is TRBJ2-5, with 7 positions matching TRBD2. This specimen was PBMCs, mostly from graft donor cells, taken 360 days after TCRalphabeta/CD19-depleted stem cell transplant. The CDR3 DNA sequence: TGTGCCAGCAGTGCGACTAGTGGGGGGGGAGAGACCCAGTACTTC. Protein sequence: CASSATSGGGETQYF.